Below are 9 T cell receptor beta chains sequenced from a single sample in a study of Graves' ophthalmopathy and Graves' hyperthyroidism. Scientists amplified the TCR beta CDR3 regions from RNA transcripts. RT-PCR was first run with HTBI primers, then multiplex PCR in a second round. TCRdb itself ran the multiplex PCR reads through MiXCR, one entry per CDR3 protein. The table includes around 600,000 distinct CDR3 sequences, more than 40% detected once. Sample: peripheral blood. These receptor sequences come from an adult man with Graves' ophthalmopathy.

This clonotype was seen ten or more times. This sequence joins TRBV20-1 and TRBJ1-2; TRBD1 matches at 7 bases. Germline V gene lookup returns CDR1 DFQATT and CDR2 SNEGSKA (reference sequence). The CDR3 extends over 13 amino acids. The CDR3 loop is CSASGGANYGYTF. The CDR3, as DNA: TGCAGCGCCTCAGGGGGAGCTAACTATGGCTACACCTTC.

The chain joins TRBV25-1 to TRBJ1-1; tentative D call: TRBD1 (5 bases). V shed 4 bases and J shed 5 bases, with 20 bases lying between them. Germline lookup yields CDR1 MGHDK and CDR2 SYGVNS. The length of the CDR3 is 16 residues. CDR3 DNA sequence: TGTGCCAGCAGTGCAATAGCGGGGCAGGGAATTACTGAAGCTTTCTTT. As protein: CASSAIAGQGITEAFF.

This clonotype was counted ten times or more. At one end, the junction sequence differs from germline, possibly due to a read error. The genes are TRBV2 and TRBJ1-5; tentatively, D is TRBD1 (5 bases). CDR1 and CDR2 from the germline V gene are SNHLY and FYNNEI. The CDR3 is 14 amino acids. The CDR3 loop is CASREGGVYQPQHF. CDR3 coding DNA: TGTGCCAGCAGGGAAGGAGGGGTCTATCAGCCCCAGCATTTT.

Turning to this clonotype: A much more abundant neighbour one base away suggests this may be a read error. This chain links TRBV6-1 with TRBJ1-1; D might be TRBD1 (6 bases). There are 14 residues in the CDR3. Germline V gene sequence: CDR1 MNHNS, CDR2 SASEGT. V was clipped by 7 bases and J by 1 base, with 13 bases between them. The DNA of the CDR3 is TGTGCCAGCAATGGCAGGGGATCGAACACTGAAGCTTTCTTT. Its translation: CASNGRGSNTEAFF.

This clonotype came up many times. The CDR3 loop is CASRTSGSFYEQYF. CDR3 DNA sequence: TGTGCCAGCAGGACTAGCGGGAGCTTCTACGAGCAGTACTTC. The V call is TRBV6-6, the J call TRBJ2-7; 12 bases align to TRBD2. V dropped 6 bases and J dropped 3; count of bases not matched to a gene: 3. Looked up from germline, CDR1 is MNHNY and CDR2 is SVGAGI (reference sequence). CDR3 size: 14 residues.

This clonotype was recorded at least ten times. The genes are TRBV7-8 and TRBJ2-5; no definite D call. The CDR3 contains 15 residues. Between the trimmed V and J ends, which lost 1 base and 5 bases, there was a span of 14 bases. CDR1 SGHVS and CDR2 FQNEAQ come from the germline V gene. The CDR3 loop is CASSLVARPPETQYF. The CDR3 bases are TGTGCCAGCAGCTTAGTAGCTAGGCCGCCTGAGACCCAGTACTTC.

Concerning this clonotype: Mismatch with germline at one junction end may stem from a read error. V usage is TRBV10-3 and J usage is TRBJ2-5; 7 nucleotides align to TRBD1. This CDR3 is built from 14 residues. From germline, CDR1 is ENHRY and CDR2 SYGVKD. The CDR3 protein is CASSQGDTQETQYF. The CDR3 DNA is TGTGCCAGCAGTCAGGGGGACACCCAAGAGACCCAGTACTTC.

This clonotype has a count of ten or more. V and J are TRBV24-1 and TRBJ2-1; TRBD2 might be the D (5 bases). Trimming removed 2 bases at V and 3 bases at J, with 13 bases between. Per germline, CDR1 KGHDR and CDR2 SFDVKD. The CDR3 length is 16 residues. CDR3 nucleotides: TGTGCCACCAGTGATTCCCTCGGAGGTTTCTACAATGAGCAGTTCTTC. Translation gives CATSDSLGGFYNEQFF.

This chain links TRBV19 with TRBJ2-2; no reliable D call. V was pared by 5 bases and J by 10 bases, with 14 bases between. The length of the CDR3 is 13 residues. Germline V gene data show CDR1 as LNHDA and CDR2 as SQIVND (reference sequence). Here the CDR3 DNA reads TGTGCCAGTAGTCCCAATTGGGCCGAGGAGCTGTTTTTT. This gives the protein CASSPNWAEELFF.